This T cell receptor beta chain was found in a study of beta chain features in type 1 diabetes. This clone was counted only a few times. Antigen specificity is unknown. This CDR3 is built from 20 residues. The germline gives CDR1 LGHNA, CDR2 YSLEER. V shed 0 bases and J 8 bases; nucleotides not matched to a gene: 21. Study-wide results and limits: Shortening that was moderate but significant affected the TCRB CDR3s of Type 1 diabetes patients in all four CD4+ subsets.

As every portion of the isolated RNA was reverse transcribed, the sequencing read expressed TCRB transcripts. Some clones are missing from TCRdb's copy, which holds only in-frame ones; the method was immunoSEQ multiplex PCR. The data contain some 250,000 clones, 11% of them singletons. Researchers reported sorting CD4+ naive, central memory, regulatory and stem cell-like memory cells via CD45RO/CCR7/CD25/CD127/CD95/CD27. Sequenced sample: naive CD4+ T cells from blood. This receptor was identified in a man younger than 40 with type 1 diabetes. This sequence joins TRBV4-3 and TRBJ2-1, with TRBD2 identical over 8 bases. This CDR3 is CASSQEVGAGGFLGADEQFF. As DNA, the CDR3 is TGCGCCAGCAGCCAAGAAGTTGGGGCGGGGGGTTTCTTAGGAGCGGATGAGCAGTTCTTC.